This entry concerns a single TCR beta chain. In the source study's methods: Estimation of nucleated cell counts relied on the amplification of reference gene primers. TCRdb keeps only in-frame clones here, not all; method: immunoSEQ multiplex PCR. The V and J calls and clone size were taken over from that table, and D and trimming were inferred from the DNA. This table has around 440,000 clones, around 88% appearing once. The length of the CDR3 is 13 residues. V was shortened by 5 bases and J by 7 bases, with 12 bases between the two germline ends. Germline-derived CDR1 and CDR2 are SEHNR and FQNEAQ (reference sequence). The sample is drawn from a study of blood T cell repertoires in COVID-19. Across the study: Material from acute and convalescent COVID-19 was sourced from the United States, Italy and Spain. PBMCs, B-cell-depleted T cells, or T cells provided the cDNA or gDNA that made up the material.

In Seattle, patients joined the study during active infection and were tracked longitudinally. The material sequenced was peripheral blood. The sequence derives from a woman aged 45-60 years with COVID-19, enrolled during active disease. The chain is built from TRBV7-9 and TRBJ2-1; TRBD2 might be the D (5 bases). The CDR3 sequence is CASSVLRGNEQFF. The CDR3 bases are TGTGCCAGCAGCGTCTTGCGAGGGAATGAGCAGTTCTTC.